Below are 14 T cell receptor beta chains sequenced from a single sample in a study of CD8+ T cells in alopecia areata. Stated treatment: oral pan-JAK inhibitor, 5-10 mg twice daily. Extraction of RNA preceded its reverse transcription into cDNA, which served as the sequencing template. Some clones are missing from TCRdb's copy, which holds only in-frame ones; the method was immunoSEQ multiplex PCR. The repertoire consists of 85,000 to 95,000 clones, with just over 70% occurring once and the leading ten covering roughly a sixth. The specimen comprised CD8+ T cells sorted from blood, sampled at approximately week 42, from a patient treated with tofacitinib. These receptors were collected from a human donor with alopecia areata.

The V gene is TRBV10-3, the J gene TRBJ2-5; the D is unclear. V was shortened by 0 bases and J by 5 bases, with 13 bases between the two germline ends. Germline CDR1 and CDR2: ENHRY and SYGVKD. The CDR3 extends over 15 amino acids. In DNA form, the CDR3 reads TGTGCCATCAGTGAGTCGAAGGATGCAACGGAGACCCAGTACTTC. Amino acids: CAISESKDATETQYF.

The chain is built from TRBV6-6 and TRBJ1-6; tentatively, D is TRBD1 (5 bases). Trimming shortened V by 5 bases and J by 5 bases, and 13 bases separated the two germline ends. The CDR3 loop spans 15 amino acids. The germline gives CDR1 MNHNY, CDR2 SVGAGI (reference sequence). CDR3 protein: CASSPQTEHNSPLHF. The CDR3 coding sequence is TGTGCCAGCAGTCCCCAGACAGAACATAATTCACCCCTCCACTTT.

The gene calls are TRBV2 and TRBJ2-5; a possible D gene is TRBD2 (6 bases). This CDR3 comprises 15 residues. Germline V gene data show CDR1 as SNHLY and CDR2 as FYNNEI. Trimming pared 4 bases from V and 4 bases from J, leaving 16 bases between. The CDR3: CASSGIRGWGETQYF. The CDR3 bases are TGTGCCAGCAGTGGTATACGGGGGTGGGGAGAGACCCAGTACTTC.

The chain recombines TRBV7-6 with TRBJ2-1; TRBD2 agrees at 7 bases. CDR3 length: 14 residues. CDR1 SGHVS and CDR2 FNYEAQ come from the germline V gene. J was trimmed by 7 bases and V by 5 bases; bases with no gene match: 8. This CDR3 reads CASSQAGEGNEQFF. The CDR3 nucleotides are TGTGCCAGCAGCCAGGCGGGGGAGGGTAATGAGCAGTTCTTC.

The genes are TRBV4-3 and TRBJ2-2; 7 bases are a match to TRBD1. The CDR3 runs to 15 residues. The trim removed 4 bases at V and 0 bases at J, leaving 2 bases unmatched. Per germline, CDR1 LGHNA and CDR2 YSLEER. As DNA, the CDR3 is TGCGCCAGCAGCCCGGGACAGACGAACACCGGGGAGCTGTTTTTT. The encoded protein is CASSPGQTNTGELFF.

Comment on this clone: Other DNA sequences in the same sample also yield this CDR3. The chain carries TRBV27 and TRBJ1-1, with D maybe TRBD1 (5 bases). V lost 3 bases, J lost 0 bases, and 5 bases lay in between. The CDR3 totals 13 residues. The germline V gene encodes CDR1 MNHEY and CDR2 SMNVEV (reference sequence). In nucleotides, the CDR3 is TGTGCCAGCAGTTTGGACATGAACACTGAAGCTTTCTTT. This sequence encodes CASSLDMNTEAFF.

This clone was counted between two and nine times. This sequence joins TRBV7-9 and TRBJ1-2, with a tentative D call TRBD1 (6 bases). CDR1 and CDR2 (germline): SEHNR, FQNEAQ (reference sequence). V lost 5 bases, J lost 3 bases, and 13 bases lay in between. The length of the CDR3 is 14 residues. CDR3 in amino acids: CASSGSRGDYGYTF. The CDR3, as DNA: TGTGCCAGCAGCGGTTCCAGGGGCGACTATGGCTACACCTTC.

The chain is built from TRBV4-3 and TRBJ1-2; tentative D call: TRBD1 (5 bases). The CDR3 has 17 amino acids. Germline V gene lookup returns CDR1 LGHNA and CDR2 YSLEER. V was cut by 1 base and J by 6 bases, with 21 bases left in between. CDR3 in DNA: TGCGCCAGCAGCCAAGGTCGGCCACCGGGGGGAATGAATGGCTACACCTTC. Protein product: CASSQGRPPGGMNGYTF.

The V gene is TRBV4-3, the J gene TRBJ1-1, with 7 bases fitting TRBD1. This CDR3 is 15 amino acids long. J lost 5 bases, V lost 4 bases, and 10 bases had no gene match. Germline V gene data show CDR1 as LGHNA and CDR2 as YSLEER. CDR3 coding DNA: TGCGCCAGCAGCCCAGACAGGGTCAGTAAAACTGAAGCTTTCTTT. Protein sequence: CASSPDRVSKTEAFF.

The rearrangement joins TRBV27 to TRBJ2-7; 8 nucleotides agree with TRBD2. The germline V gene has CDR1 MNHEY and CDR2 SMNVEV (reference sequence). The CDR3 contains 13 residues. V shed 5 bases, J shed 4 bases, and the junction held 4 bases outside the gene matches. The DNA of the CDR3 is TGTGCCAGCAGTCCCGGGGGGGGATACGAGCAGTACTTC. This gives the protein CASSPGGGYEQYF.

The rearrangement uses TRBV11-2 and TRBJ1-4; D not certain. Germline-derived CDR1 and CDR2 are SGHAT and FQNNGV. This CDR3 contains 15 residues. V lost 1 base and J lost 11, with 17 bases in between. The CDR3 nucleotides are TGTGCCAGCAGCTTAGGCCAGGCCCAGGCGGAGAAACTGTTTTTT. Translation: CASSLGQAQAEKLFF.

The chain has TRBV6-5 and TRBJ2-3; D is undetermined. Deletions cut 5 bases from V and 3 bases from J, with 12 bases between. The CDR3 runs 14 residues. Germline V lookup: CDR1 MNHEY, CDR2 SVGAGI. Written as DNA, the CDR3 is TGTGCCAGCAGTGACGGTCGAGAAACAGATACGCAGTATTTT. It yields the protein CASSDGRETDTQYF.

J is TRBJ1-5 and V is TRBV30; TRBD1 matches at 7 bases. The germline V gene has CDR1 GTSNPN and CDR2 SVGIG (reference sequence). The CDR3 loop spans 14 amino acids. J lost 4 bases, V lost 5 bases, and 8 bases had no gene match. This CDR3 is CAWDKGQTNQPQHF. The CDR3 DNA follows: TGTGCCTGGGACAAGGGACAGACGAATCAGCCCCAGCATTTT.

The chain links TRBV5-1 to TRBJ1-1; no firm D call. CDR3 length: 15 amino acids. Per germline, CDR1 SGHRS and CDR2 YFSETQ. The V end was cut by 0 bases, the J end by 1 base, with 10 bases between. The CDR3 sequence: CASSLARRGNTEAFF. The CDR3 DNA sequence: TGCGCCAGCAGCTTGGCGCGGCGAGGGAACACTGAAGCTTTCTTT.